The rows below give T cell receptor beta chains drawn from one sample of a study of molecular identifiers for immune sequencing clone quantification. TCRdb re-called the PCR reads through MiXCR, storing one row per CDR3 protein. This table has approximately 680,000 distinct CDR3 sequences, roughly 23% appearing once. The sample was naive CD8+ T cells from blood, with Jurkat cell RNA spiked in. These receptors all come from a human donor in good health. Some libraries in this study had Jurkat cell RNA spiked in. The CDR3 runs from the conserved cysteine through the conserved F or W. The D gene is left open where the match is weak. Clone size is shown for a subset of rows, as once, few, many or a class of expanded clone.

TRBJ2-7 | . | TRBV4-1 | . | TGCGCCAGCAGCCATCTTCTTCAGGCCCTGGGGGCGCGCTACGAGCAGTACTTC | CASSHLLQALGARYEQYF
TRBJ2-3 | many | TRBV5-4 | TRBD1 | TGTGCCAGCAGCTTGGAGGGCGCAGGGGGCGCTTATCTAACAGATACGCAGTATTTT | CASSLEGAGGAYLTDTQYF
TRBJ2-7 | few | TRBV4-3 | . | TGCGCCAGCAGCCAAGATAGCTCAGGATTAGCCTACGAGCAGTACTTC | CASSQDSSGLAYEQYF
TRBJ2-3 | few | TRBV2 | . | TGTGCCAGCAGTCCCTCGTTAGGACTTACTAGCACAGATACGCAGTATTTT | CASSPSLGLTSTDTQYF
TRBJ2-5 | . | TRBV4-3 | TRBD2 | TGCGCCAGCAGCCGCCGCATAGCGGGGCAAGAGACCCAGTACTTC | CASSRRIAGQETQYF
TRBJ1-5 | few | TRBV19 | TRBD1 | TGTGCCAGTAGACCTCAGGGGGGCAGCAATCAGCCCCAGCATTTT | CASRPQGGSNQPQHF
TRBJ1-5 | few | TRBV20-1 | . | TGCAGTGCCTCGAGGGGGGGCAGGCCAAGGCCCCAGCATTTT | CSASRGGRPRPQHF
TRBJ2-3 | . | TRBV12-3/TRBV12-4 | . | TGTGCCAGCACCGCCGTCGGAGCGAGCACAGATACGCAGTATTTT | CASTAVGASTDTQYF
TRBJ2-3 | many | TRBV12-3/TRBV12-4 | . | TGTGCCAGCAGTTTTCCACAACTAGCCACAGATACGCAGTATTTT | CASSFPQLATDTQYF
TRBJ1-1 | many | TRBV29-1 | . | TGCAGCGTTGGGGACACCTTGAACACTGAAGCTTTCTTT | CSVGDTLNTEAFF
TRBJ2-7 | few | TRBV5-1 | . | TGCGCCAGCAGCTTTGCCGACCAATCCTACGAGCAGTACTTC | CASSFADQSYEQYF
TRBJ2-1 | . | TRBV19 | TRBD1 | TGTGCCAGTAGTATCGTGCCCGGCGGACAGGGAGACAATGAGCAGTTCTTC | CASSIVPGGQGDNEQFF
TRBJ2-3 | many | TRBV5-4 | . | TGTGCCAGCAGCCCCCAGTATTTT | CASSPQYF
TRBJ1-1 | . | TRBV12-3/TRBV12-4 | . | TGTGCCAGCGGGACCGGCACTGAAGCTTTCTTT | CASGTGTEAFF
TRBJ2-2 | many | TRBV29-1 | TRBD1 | TGCAGCGTTAGACCGACAGGGGCCGGGGAGCTGTTTTTT | CSVRPTGAGELFF
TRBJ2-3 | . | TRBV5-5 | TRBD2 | TGTGCCAGCAGCTGGCCTAGCGGGGGGGCGGTAGACCGGGATACGCAGTATTTT | CASSWPSGGAVDRDTQYF
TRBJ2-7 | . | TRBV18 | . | TGTGCCAGCTCACCTGATAGGGGGGAAGGCTTGGACGAGCAGTACTTC | CASSPDRGEGLDEQYF
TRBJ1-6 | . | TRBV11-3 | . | TGTGGCAGCAGCTTAGACTGTCCGCAGGTGTTCCATAATTCACCCCTCCACTTT | CGSSLDCPQVFHNSPLHF
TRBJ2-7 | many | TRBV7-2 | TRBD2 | TGTGCCAGCAGCGAATATAGCGGGGGGGCCTACGAGCAGTACTTC | CASSEYSGGAYEQYF
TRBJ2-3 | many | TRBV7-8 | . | TGTGCCAGCAGCCCGGCGTCCGTTGGAGATACGCAGTATTTT | CASSPASVGDTQYF
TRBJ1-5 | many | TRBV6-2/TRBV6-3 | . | TGTGCCAGCAGTTATCTGGGGTCCAGTCAGCCCCAGCATTTT | CASSYLGSSQPQHF
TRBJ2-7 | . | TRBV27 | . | TGTGCCAGCAGTTTATTTGGGGCCAACTACGAGCAGTACTTC | CASSLFGANYEQYF
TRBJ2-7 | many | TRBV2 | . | TGTGCCAGCAGTGAAGGGCGGGTCTCCTACGAGCAGTACTTC | CASSEGRVSYEQYF
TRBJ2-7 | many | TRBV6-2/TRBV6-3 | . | TGTGCCAGCAGCCCCCGTCTCGGGGCCGAGCAGTACTTC | CASSPRLGAEQYF
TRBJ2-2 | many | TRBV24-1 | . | TGTGCCACCAGTGACCCCCAGGGGCCAGGGAAAAGGAACACCGGGGAGCTGTTTTTT | CATSDPQGPGKRNTGELFF
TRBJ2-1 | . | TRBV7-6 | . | TGTGCCAGCAGCCCAGACGATGGGGGTGGGAATGAGCAGTTCTTC | CASSPDDGGGNEQFF
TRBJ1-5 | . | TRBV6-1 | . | TGTGCCAGCAGTGGTGCCTGGGAGGGGATAAATCAGCCCCAGCATTTT | CASSGAWEGINQPQHF
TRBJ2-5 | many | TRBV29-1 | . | TGCAGCGCTCTCCGGGACAACCAAGAGACCCAGTACTTC | CSALRDNQETQYF
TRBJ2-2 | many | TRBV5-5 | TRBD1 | TGTGCCAGCAGCTTGGGACTCGGCAGGGGGCAAAACACCGGGGAGCTGTTTTTT | CASSLGLGRGQNTGELFF
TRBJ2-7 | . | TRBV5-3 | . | TGTGCCAGCAGCCTGATCCGTGTGACCGAGCAGTACTTC | CASSLIRVTEQYF
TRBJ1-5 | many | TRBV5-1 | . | TGCGCCAGCAGCTTGTTCCCCGACATGGGCCATGATCAGCCCCAGCATTTT | CASSLFPDMGHDQPQHF
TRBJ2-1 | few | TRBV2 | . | TGTGCCAGCAGTGACTCCTTACGGTTGAATGAGCAGTTCTTC | CASSDSLRLNEQFF
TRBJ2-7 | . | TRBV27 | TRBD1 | TGTGCCACCTTTCCGGGACAGGGTCTCACTCCCAGCGAGCAGTACTTC | CATFPGQGLTPSEQYF
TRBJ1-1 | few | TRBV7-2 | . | TGTGCCAGCAGCTTATCGTTGCGGACTGAAGCTTTCTTT | CASSLSLRTEAFF
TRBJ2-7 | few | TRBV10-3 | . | TGTGCCATCAGTGAGTCGACTCTCCAGGGACCCTACGAGCAGTACTTC | CAISESTLQGPYEQYF
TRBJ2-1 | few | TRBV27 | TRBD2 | TGTGCCAGCAGTTGGCGGGGGGGGTCCTACAATGAGCAGTTCTTC | CASSWRGGSYNEQFF
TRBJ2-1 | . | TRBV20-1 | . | TGCAGTGCTATCCTGCGGGGTAGGGGGGCCGATGAGCAGTTCTTC | CSAILRGRGADEQFF
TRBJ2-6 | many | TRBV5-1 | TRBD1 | TGCGCCAGCAGCACTCGACCGGGACAGGGGCCCATCTCTGGGGCCAACGTCCTGACTTTC | CASSTRPGQGPISGANVLTF
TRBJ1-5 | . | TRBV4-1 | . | TGCGCCCGCAGCCAAGATTGGGGGTCGGGCGTAGTGGTTCAGCCCCAGCATTTT | CARSQDWGSGVVVQPQHF
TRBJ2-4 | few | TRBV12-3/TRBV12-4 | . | TGTGCCAGCACCCCGCAGGAGGGGCTCTGGAACATTCAGTACTTC | CASTPQEGLWNIQYF
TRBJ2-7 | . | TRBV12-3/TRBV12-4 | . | TGTGCCAGCAGTTTTAGGGCAGGGGGGCGGTACGAGCAGTACTTC | CASSFRAGGRYEQYF
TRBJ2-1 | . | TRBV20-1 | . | TGCAGTGCTAGAGATCGGGGACGGGATAGTGGTAATGCGCAGTTCTTC | CSARDRGRDSGNAQFF
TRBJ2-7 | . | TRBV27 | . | TGTACCAGCAGTTTACAGGGAGGCTACGAGCAGTACTTC | CTSSLQGGYEQYF
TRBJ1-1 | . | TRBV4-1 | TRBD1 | TGCGCCAGCAGGGACAGGACAGGGACGATTACTGAAGCTTTCTTT | CASRDRTGTITEAFF
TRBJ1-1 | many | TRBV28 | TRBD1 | TGTGCCAGCAGTCCCGGGACAGGGGGCACTGAAGCTTTCTTT | CASSPGTGGTEAFF
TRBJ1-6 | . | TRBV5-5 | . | TGTGCCAGCAGCTTTCAGGGTCATAATTCACCCCTCCAATTT | CASSFQGHNSPLQF
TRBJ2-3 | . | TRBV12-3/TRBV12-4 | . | TGTGCCAGCAGGTTTGTAGGCGATACGCAGTATTTT | CASRFVGDTQYF
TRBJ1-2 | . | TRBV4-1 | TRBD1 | TGCGCCAGCAGCCAACAAGAGGACAGGGCCCTCTATGGCTACACCTTC | CASSQQEDRALYGYTF
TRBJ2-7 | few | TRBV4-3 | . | TGCGCCAGCAGCCAAGATACGGAACAGGGCTCTCAGGAGCAGTACTTC | CASSQDTEQGSQEQYF
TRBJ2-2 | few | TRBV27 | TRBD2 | TGTGCCAGCAGTCACTCTAGCGGAGGGGCCCCCGGGGAGCTGTTTTTT | CASSHSSGGAPGELFF
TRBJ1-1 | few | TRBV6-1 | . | TGTGCCAGCAGGACCTGGGACGGCATGAACACTGAAGCTTTCTTT | CASRTWDGMNTEAFF
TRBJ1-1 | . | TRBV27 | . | TGTGCCAGCAGTTTTATCCCGGCCAGGAACACTGAAGCTTTCTTT | CASSFIPARNTEAFF
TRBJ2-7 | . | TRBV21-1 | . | TGTGCCAGCAGCAAAGAGGATATGGGACTAGCATTCCACGAGCAGTACTTC | CASSKEDMGLAFHEQYF
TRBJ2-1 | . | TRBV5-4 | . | TGTGCCAGCCGTAGGGGGGGGGATGAGCAGTTCTTC | CASRRGGDEQFF
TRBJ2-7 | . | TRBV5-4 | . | TGTGCCAGCAGCTTGGAAGCATACCCCTACGAGCAGTACTTC | CASSLEAYPYEQYF
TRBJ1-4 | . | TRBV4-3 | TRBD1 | TGCGCCAGCAGCCAAGATAGTTTCGGGACAGGGGGCGAGCTTAGTGAAAAACTGTTTTTT | CASSQDSFGTGGELSEKLFF
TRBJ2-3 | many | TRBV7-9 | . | TGTGCCAGCAGCTCGTCGCGGCTGGGGAGCACAGATACGCAGTATTTT | CASSSSRLGSTDTQYF
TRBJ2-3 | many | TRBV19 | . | TGTGCCAGTAGCCCAATACCGAGGGCAGATACGCAGTATTTT | CASSPIPRADTQYF
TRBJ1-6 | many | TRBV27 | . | TGTGCCAGCACCGAGACAGGATATAATTCACCCCTCCACTTT | CASTETGYNSPLHF
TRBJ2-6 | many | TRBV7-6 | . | TGTGCCAGCAGCTTAGATTCGGCGGACTCTGGGGCCAACGTCCTGACTTTC | CASSLDSADSGANVLTF